The rows below give T cell receptor beta chains drawn from one sample of a study of T cell responses to AZD1222 COVID-19 vaccine. TCRdb's table, derived via immunoSEQ multiplex PCR, lists solely in-frame clones and lacks some. The table records about 120,000 clones, about 89% of them present only once. Sample: peripheral blood, taken on day 0 of AZD1222 vaccination. These receptors came from an adult in good health. The CDR3 runs from the conserved cysteine through the conserved F or W. Fields, in order: D gene, clone size, V gene, J gene, CDR3 protein, CDR3 DNA. A D gene is named only where the DNA matches it firmly. Not every row has a clone size; where given, it reads once, few, many or a size class.

>.|.|TRBV5-1|TRBJ2-1
CASSLLSEEQFF
TGCGCCAGCAGCTTGCTGTCTGAAGAGCAGTTCTTC
>.|.|TRBV7-9|TRBJ2-5
CASSPGTGKGETQYF
TGTGCCAGCAGCCCGGGGACTGGAAAGGGAGAGACCCAGTACTTC
>TRBD2|.|TRBV27|TRBJ2-7
CASTPATSGRGEQYF
TGTGCCAGCACACCCGCCACTAGCGGGAGGGGGGAGCAGTACTTC
>.|.|TRBV30|TRBJ1-2
CAWSATGRVYGYTF
TGTGCCTGGAGTGCCACAGGAAGAGTATATGGCTACACCTTC
>.|.|TRBV24-1|TRBJ1-1
CATSYAGDSEAFF
TGTGCCACCAGTTACGCAGGGGACTCTGAAGCTTTCTTT
>.|.|TRBV24-1|TRBJ2-1
CATMGVNNEQFF
TGTGCCACCATGGGAGTCAACAATGAGCAGTTCTTC
>.|.|TRBV29-1|TRBJ1-4
CSVGKQGGGNEKLFF
TGCAGCGTTGGGAAGCAGGGAGGAGGTAATGAAAAACTGTTTTTT
>.|once|TRBV5-4|TRBJ2-3
CASSARAPETDTQYF
TGTGCCAGCAGCGCCCGGGCTCCGGAAACAGATACGCAGTATTTT
>.|.|TRBV5-1|TRBJ2-7
CASSLNGLYEQYF
TGCGCCAGCAGCTTGAACGGTCTTTACGAGCAGTACTTC
>TRBD1|.|TRBV5-1|TRBJ1-4
CASSLLPTGDAAKLFF
TGCGCCAGCAGCTTGTTACCGACAGGGGACGCCGCAAAACTGTTTTTT
>.|once|TRBV6-2/TRBV6-3|TRBJ1-1
CASSYSDEVDNTEAFF
TGTGCCAGCAGTTATTCCGATGAGGTGGACAACACTGAAGCTTTCTTT
>.|.|TRBV2|TRBJ1-1
CASSDRFLNTEAFF
TGTGCCAGCAGTGATAGGTTTTTGAACACTGAAGCTTTCTTT
>.|.|TRBV7-6|TRBJ2-7
CASSLGQNRIPTEQYF
TGTGCCAGCAGCTTAGGGCAGAACCGTATTCCTACGGAGCAGTACTTC
>.|.|TRBV30|TRBJ2-1
CAWSGQDYYNEQFF
TGTGCCTGGAGTGGTCAGGACTATTACAATGAGCAGTTCTTC
>.|once|TRBV6-5|TRBJ1-3
CASSYKPSGNTIYF
TGTGCCAGCAGTTACAAACCCTCTGGAAACACCATATATTTT
>.|.|TRBV5-1|TRBJ1-1
CASSFRQVRENTEAFF
TGCGCCAGCAGCTTTAGACAGGTAAGGGAGAACACTGAAGCTTTCTTT
>.|.|TRBV12-3/TRBV12-4|TRBJ1-1
CASSGLKAFF
TGTGCCAGCAGCGGACTTAAAGCTTTCTTT
>.|.|TRBV11-1|TRBJ1-2
CASSTHTTNYGYTF
TGTGCCAGCAGCACACATACGACTAACTATGGCTACACCTTC
>TRBD1|.|TRBV24-1|TRBJ1-5
CATSDPDRNSNQPQHF
TGTGCCACCAGTGACCCGGACAGGAATAGCAATCAGCCCCAGCATTTT
>TRBD1|.|TRBV6-5|TRBJ2-7
CASSYNSGGEQYF
TGTGCCAGCAGTTACAATTCAGGGGGCGAGCAGTACTTC
>.|.|TRBV7-9|TRBJ1-4
CASSHAVGYEKLFF
TGTGCCAGCAGCCATGCAGTCGGATATGAAAAACTGTTTTTT
>.|.|TRBV30|TRBJ1-1
CAWGPATEAFF
TGTGCCTGGGGCCCAGCGACTGAAGCTTTCTTT
>.|once|TRBV5-4|TRBJ1-4
CASSSSATNEKLFF
TGTGCCAGCAGCTCGTCTGCAACTAATGAAAAACTGTTTTTT
>.|.|TRBV10-3|TRBJ1-6
CAISSDSSYNSPLHF
TGTGCCATCAGTTCAGACAGCTCCTATAATTCACCCCTCCACTTT
>TRBD2|.|TRBV10-1|TRBJ2-5
CASSAVAGVSETQYF
TGCGCCAGCAGTGCAGTCGCGGGAGTTTCAGAGACCCAGTACTTC
>TRBD1|.|TRBV19|TRBJ1-5
CASSSGTGGVGNQPQHF
TGTGCCAGTAGTAGCGGGACAGGGGGAGTTGGCAATCAGCCCCAGCATTTT
>.|.|TRBV18|TRBJ1-1
CASSPNSWDTEAFF
TGTGCCAGCTCACCAAATAGCTGGGATACTGAAGCTTTCTTT
>TRBD1|.|TRBV19|TRBJ2-3
CASNPGQGGGNTQYF
TGTGCCAGTAATCCGGGACAGGGGGGCGGGAATACGCAGTATTTT
>TRBD1|once|TRBV10-1|TRBJ2-1
CASSERQGRDEQFF
TGCGCCAGCAGTGAGAGACAGGGAAGGGATGAGCAGTTCTTC
>.|once|TRBV6-5|TRBJ2-7
CASKETLATSYEQYF
TGTGCCAGCAAAGAGACACTCGCGACGTCCTACGAGCAGTACTTC
>.|.|TRBV5-1|TRBJ2-5
CASSLAGDQETQYF
TGCGCCAGCAGCTTGGCCGGGGACCAAGAGACCCAGTACTTC
>TRBD1|.|TRBV29-1|TRBJ1-2
CSVERDRESLNYGYTF
TGCAGCGTTGAACGGGACAGGGAATCTTTGAACTATGGCTACACCTTC
>TRBD1|.|TRBV7-8|TRBJ2-3
CASSLAGTGATDTQYF
TGTGCCAGCAGCTTAGCCGGGACAGGGGCAACAGATACGCAGTATTTT
>TRBD2|.|TRBV11-2|TRBJ2-1
CASSLNGGYEQFF
TGTGCCAGCAGCCTTAACGGGGGGTATGAGCAGTTCTTC
>.|.|TRBV30|TRBJ2-7
CAWRTARTSHEQYF
TGTGCCTGGAGGACGGCACGAACAAGCCACGAGCAGTACTTC
>.|.|TRBV10-2|TRBJ1-4
CASRASGSVNEKLFF
TGCGCCAGCAGAGCCTCGGGGTCAGTTAATGAAAAACTGTTTTTT
>TRBD1|.|TRBV4-2|TRBJ2-7
CASSPRTGDEQYF
TGTGCCAGCAGCCCCCGAACAGGGGACGAGCAGTACTTC
>.|.|TRBV13|TRBJ2-7
CASSLAGHLHF
TGTGCCAGCAGCTTAGCGGGACACTTACACTTC
>TRBD1|once|TRBV28|TRBJ2-7
CASELQGYEQYF
TGTGCCAGCGAACTACAGGGGTACGAGCAGTACTTC
>.|.|TRBV6-5|TRBJ1-2
CASSPTGWNNYGYTF
TGTGCCAGCTCGCCCACAGGGTGGAATAACTATGGCTACACCTTC
>TRBD1|.|TRBV10-3|TRBJ1-3
CAISGDSSGNTIYF
TGTGCCATCAGTGGGGACAGCTCTGGAAACACCATATATTTT
>.|.|TRBV18|TRBJ1-2
CASRRGADGYTF
TGTGCCAGTCGGCGGGGGGCCGATGGCTACACCTTC
>.|few|TRBV6-1|TRBJ1-2
CASSEHQDSFYGYTF
TGTGCCAGCAGTGAACACCAGGACAGCTTCTATGGCTACACCTTC
>.|.|TRBV19|TRBJ1-1
CASSIGSGRMNTEAFF
TGTGCCAGTAGTATAGGTTCGGGTCGCATGAACACTGAAGCTTTCTTT
>.|.|TRBV19|TRBJ2-7
CASSEGGRLSNEQYF
TGTGCCAGTAGTGAGGGGGGCCGCTTGTCGAACGAGCAGTACTTC
>.|.|TRBV5-5|TRBJ2-7
CASSLGVGGDEQYF
TGTGCCAGCAGCTTGGGGGTTGGTGGGGACGAGCAGTACTTC
>.|.|TRBV10-3|TRBJ2-1
CAIMQDNEQFF
TGTGCCATCATGCAGGACAATGAGCAGTTCTTC
>.|.|TRBV19|TRBJ1-2
CASSILGERGYTF
TGTGCCAGTAGTATCCTAGGGGAAAGAGGCTACACCTTC
>TRBD1|.|TRBV2|TRBJ1-6
CASSPGWDRKNSPLHF
TGTGCCAGCAGCCCAGGCTGGGACAGAAAAAATTCACCCCTCCACTTT
>.|.|TRBV30|TRBJ1-5
CAWSMDSNQPQHF
TGTGCCTGGAGTATGGACAGTAATCAGCCCCAGCATTTT
>.|.|TRBV7-3|TRBJ1-1
CASSLTRNTEAFF
TGTGCCAGCAGCTTAACGCGGAACACTGAAGCTTTCTTT
>.|.|TRBV5-1|TRBJ1-6
CASSLWAAENSPLHF
TGCGCCAGCAGCTTGTGGGCTGCTGAGAATTCACCCCTCCACTTT
>TRBD1|.|TRBV27|TRBJ2-7
CASIGTGNHLEAYEQYF
TGTGCCAGCATTGGGACAGGGAATCATCTGGAGGCCTACGAGCAGTACTTC